This T cell receptor beta chain was sequenced during a study of radiotherapy plus CTLA-4 blockade in lung cancer. This CDR3 spans 12 amino acids. Trimming stripped 8 bases from V and 1 base from J, with 6 bases between. Germline CDR1 and CDR2: SQVTM and ANQGSEA. Profiling relied on immunoSEQ multiplex PCR, and the TCRdb table lists in-frame clones only, not all of them. This table has 100,000 to 150,000 clones, over 80% appearing once. The material was peripheral blood, obtained from a patient treated with radiotherapy plus ipilimumab. This TCR was sampled from a human donor with non-small cell lung cancer that progressed on radiotherapy plus ipilimumab. The V gene is TRBV29-1, the J gene TRBJ2-6; D not resolved. The CDR3, as DNA: TGCAGCCCCACATCTGGGGCCAACGTCCTGACTTTC. Its translation is CSPTSGANVLTF.